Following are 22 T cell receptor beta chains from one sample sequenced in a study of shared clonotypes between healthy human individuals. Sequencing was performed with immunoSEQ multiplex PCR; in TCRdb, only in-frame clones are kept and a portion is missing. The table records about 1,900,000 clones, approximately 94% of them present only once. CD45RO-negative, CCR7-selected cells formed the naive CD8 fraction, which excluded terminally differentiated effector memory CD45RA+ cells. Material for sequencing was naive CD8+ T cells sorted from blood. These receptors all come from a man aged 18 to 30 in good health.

The CDR3 coding sequence is TGTGCCTGGAGTGCCCGGACTATTTGGGATGGCTACACCTTC. Translating it yields CAWSARTIWDGYTF. J is TRBJ1-2 and V is TRBV30; D not resolved. The germline V gene encodes CDR1 GTSNPN and CDR2 SVGIG (reference sequence). The CDR3 loop spans 14 amino acids. V lost 1 base and J 6 bases, leaving 15 bases between the germline ends.

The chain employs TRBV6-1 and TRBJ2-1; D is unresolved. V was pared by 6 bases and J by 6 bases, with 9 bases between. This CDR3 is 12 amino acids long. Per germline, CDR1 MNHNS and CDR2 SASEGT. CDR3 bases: TGTGCCAGCAGATCGCCTCTCAATGAGCAGTTCTTC. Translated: CASRSPLNEQFF.

CDR3 region: CASSVADTGGEADTQYF. In DNA, the CDR3 is TGTGCCAGCAGCGTAGCTGATACGGGGGGCGAAGCAGATACGCAGTATTTT. The gene calls are TRBV9 and TRBJ2-3; possibly TRBD2 for D (7 bases). This CDR3 is built from 17 residues. Germline V CDR1 and CDR2: SGDLS, YYNGEE. V was shortened by 0 bases and J by 4 bases, with 18 bases between the two germline ends.

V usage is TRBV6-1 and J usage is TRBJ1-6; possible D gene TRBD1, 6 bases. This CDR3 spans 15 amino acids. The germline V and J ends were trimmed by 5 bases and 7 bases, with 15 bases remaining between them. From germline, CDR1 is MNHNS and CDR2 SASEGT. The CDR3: CASSPWTEANSPLHF. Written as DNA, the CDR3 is TGTGCCAGCAGTCCTTGGACAGAAGCAAATTCACCCCTCCACTTT.

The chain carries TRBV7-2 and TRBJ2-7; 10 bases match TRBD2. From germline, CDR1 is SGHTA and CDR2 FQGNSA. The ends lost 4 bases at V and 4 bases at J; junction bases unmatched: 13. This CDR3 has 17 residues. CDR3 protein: CASSCHPVAGGRYEQYF. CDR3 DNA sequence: TGTGCCAGCAGCTGTCACCCCGTAGCGGGAGGTAGGTACGAGCAGTACTTC.

The chain's CDR3 is CASSHRDILSGELFF. CDR3 sequence (DNA): TGTGCCAGTAGTCACCGGGACATTCTGTCCGGGGAGCTGTTTTTT. The chain has TRBV19 and TRBJ2-2; possible D gene TRBD1, 6 bases. The CDR3 has 15 amino acids. Per the germline V gene, CDR1 is LNHDA and CDR2 is SQIVND (reference sequence). The ends were cut back, 5 bases at V and 6 bases at J, with 16 bases in the middle.

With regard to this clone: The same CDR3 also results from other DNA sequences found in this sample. CDR3 sequence: CASSLTGTYEQYF. The CDR3 nucleotides read TGTGCCAGCAGTTTAACAGGAACCTACGAGCAGTACTTC. The J gene is TRBJ2-7, the V gene TRBV28, with D maybe TRBD1 (5 bases). Germline CDR1 reads MDHEN; CDR2 reads SYDVKM. Deletions cut 2 bases from V and 2 bases from J, with 7 bases between. The CDR3 loop spans 13 amino acids.

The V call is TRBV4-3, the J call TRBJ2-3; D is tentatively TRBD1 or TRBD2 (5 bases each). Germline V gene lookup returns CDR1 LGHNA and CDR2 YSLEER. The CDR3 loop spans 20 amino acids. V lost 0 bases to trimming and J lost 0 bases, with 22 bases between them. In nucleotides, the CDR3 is TGCGCCAGCAGCCAAGATAGGGGCGTGTTGGGAGACGGCAGCACAGATACGCAGTATTTT. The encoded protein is CASSQDRGVLGDGSTDTQYF.

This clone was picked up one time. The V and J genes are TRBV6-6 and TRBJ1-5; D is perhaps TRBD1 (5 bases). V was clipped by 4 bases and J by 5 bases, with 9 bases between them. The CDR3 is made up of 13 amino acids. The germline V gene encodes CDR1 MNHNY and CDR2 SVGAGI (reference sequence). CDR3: CASSSDNYQPQHF. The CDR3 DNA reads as TGTGCCAGCAGTTCGGACAATTATCAGCCCCAGCATTTT.

Written as DNA, the CDR3 is TGTGCCAGCAGCCCCCCGGTTGTGTGGGCGAGCACAGATACGCAGTATTTT. It specifies CASSPPVVWASTDTQYF. This rearrangement joins TRBV14 to TRBJ2-3; D call uncertain. Trimming removed 4 bases at V and 0 bases at J, with 17 bases between. Germline V gene sequence: CDR1 SGHDN, CDR2 FVKESK. The CDR3 consists of 17 residues.

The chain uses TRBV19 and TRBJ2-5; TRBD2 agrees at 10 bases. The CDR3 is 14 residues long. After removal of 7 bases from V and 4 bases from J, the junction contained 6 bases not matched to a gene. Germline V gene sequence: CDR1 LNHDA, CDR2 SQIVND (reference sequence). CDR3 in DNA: TGTGCCAGTACCGCTAGCGGGAGTACAGAGACCCAGTACTTC. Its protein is CASTASGSTETQYF. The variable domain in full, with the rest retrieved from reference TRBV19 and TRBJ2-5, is DGGITQSPKYLFRKEGQNVTLSCEQNLNHDAMYWYRQDPGQGLRLIYYSQIVNDFQKGDIAEGYSVSREKKESFPLTVTSAQKNPTAFYLCASTASGSTETQYFGPGTRLLVL.

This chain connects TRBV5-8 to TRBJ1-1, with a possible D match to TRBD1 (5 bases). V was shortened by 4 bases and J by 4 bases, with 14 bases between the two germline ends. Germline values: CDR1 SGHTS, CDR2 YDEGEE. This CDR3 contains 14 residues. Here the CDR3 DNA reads TGTGCCAGCAGCATGGGGGTCAGGACCACTGAAGCTTTCTTT. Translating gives CASSMGVRTTEAFF.

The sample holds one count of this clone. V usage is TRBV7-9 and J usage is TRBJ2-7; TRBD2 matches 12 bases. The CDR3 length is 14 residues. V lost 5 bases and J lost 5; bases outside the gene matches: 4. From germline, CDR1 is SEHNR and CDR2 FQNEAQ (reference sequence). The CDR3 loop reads CASSLLAGGDEQYF. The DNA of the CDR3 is TGTGCCAGCAGCCTTCTAGCGGGAGGGGACGAGCAGTACTTC.

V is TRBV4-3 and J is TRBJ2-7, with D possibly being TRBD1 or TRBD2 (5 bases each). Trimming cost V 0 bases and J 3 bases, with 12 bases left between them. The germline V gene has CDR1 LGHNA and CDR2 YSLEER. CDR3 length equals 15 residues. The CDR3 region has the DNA TGCGCCAGCAGCCAAGATGGTGGGGGTCTCTACGAGCAGTACTTC. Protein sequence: CASSQDGGGLYEQYF.

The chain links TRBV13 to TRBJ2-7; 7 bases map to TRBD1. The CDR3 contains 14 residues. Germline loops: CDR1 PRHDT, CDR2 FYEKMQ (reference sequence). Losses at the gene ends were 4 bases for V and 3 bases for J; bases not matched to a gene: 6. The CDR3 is CASSSTGTDYEQYF. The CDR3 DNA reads TGTGCCAGCAGCTCCACCGGGACAGACTACGAGCAGTACTTC.

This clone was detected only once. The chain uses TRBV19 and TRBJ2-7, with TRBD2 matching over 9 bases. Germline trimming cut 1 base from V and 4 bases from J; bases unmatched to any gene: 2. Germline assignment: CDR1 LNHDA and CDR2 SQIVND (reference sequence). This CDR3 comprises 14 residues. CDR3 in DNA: TGTGCCAGTAGTATAGCGCGGGAGGGATACGAGCAGTACTTC. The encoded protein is CASSIAREGYEQYF.

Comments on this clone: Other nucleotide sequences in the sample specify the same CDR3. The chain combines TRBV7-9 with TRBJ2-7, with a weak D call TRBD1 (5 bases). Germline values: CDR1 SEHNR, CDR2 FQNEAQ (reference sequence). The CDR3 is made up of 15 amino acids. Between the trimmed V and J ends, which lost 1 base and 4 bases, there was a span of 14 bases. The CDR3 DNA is TGTGCCAGCAGCTTAGTGGGCCAGGGTACTTACGAGCAGTACTTC. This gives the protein CASSLVGQGTYEQYF.

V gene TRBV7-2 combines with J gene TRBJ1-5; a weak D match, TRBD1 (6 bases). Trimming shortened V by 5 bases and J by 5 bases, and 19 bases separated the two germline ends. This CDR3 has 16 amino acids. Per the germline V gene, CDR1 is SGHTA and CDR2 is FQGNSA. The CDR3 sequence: CASSPQVWGADQPQHF. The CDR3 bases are TGTGCCAGCAGCCCCCAGGTGTGGGGGGCGGATCAGCCCCAGCATTTT.

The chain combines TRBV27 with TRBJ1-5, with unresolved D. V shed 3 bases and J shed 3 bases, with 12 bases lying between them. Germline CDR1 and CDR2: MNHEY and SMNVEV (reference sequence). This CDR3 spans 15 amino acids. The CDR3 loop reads CASSFAGGFNQPQHF. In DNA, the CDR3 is TGTGCCAGCAGTTTCGCCGGAGGGTTCAATCAGCCCCAGCATTTT.

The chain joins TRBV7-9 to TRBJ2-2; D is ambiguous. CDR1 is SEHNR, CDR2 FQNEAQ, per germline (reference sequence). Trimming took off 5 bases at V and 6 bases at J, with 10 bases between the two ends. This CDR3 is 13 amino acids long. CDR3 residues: CASSQTVAGELFF. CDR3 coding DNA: TGTGCCAGCAGCCAAACTGTCGCCGGGGAGCTGTTTTTT. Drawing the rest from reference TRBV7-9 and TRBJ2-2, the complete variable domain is DTGVSQNPRHKITKRGQNVTFRCDPISEHNRLYWYRQTLGQGPEFLTYFQNEAQLEKSRLLSDRFSAERPKGSFSTLEIQRTEQGDSAMYLCASSQTVAGELFFGEGSRLTVL.

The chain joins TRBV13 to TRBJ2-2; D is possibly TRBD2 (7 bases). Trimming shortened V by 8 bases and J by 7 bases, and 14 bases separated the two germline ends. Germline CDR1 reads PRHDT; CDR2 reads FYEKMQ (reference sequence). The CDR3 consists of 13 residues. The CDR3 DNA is TGTGCCAGCGGGGGGGCCGGTGGCGGGGAGCTGTTTTTT. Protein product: CASGGAGGGELFF.

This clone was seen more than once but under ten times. The CDR3 nucleotides are TGTGCCAGCAGTCACGCTACTGGGCACGTCTATGGCTACACCTTC. Translated: CASSHATGHVYGYTF. V is TRBV9 and J is TRBJ1-2; D not resolved. The length of the CDR3 is 15 residues. Germline assignment: CDR1 SGDLS and CDR2 YYNGEE. V was cut by 5 bases and J by 4 bases, with 18 bases left in between. The variable domain in full, completed from reference TRBV9 and TRBJ1-2, reads DSGVTQTPKHLITATGQRVTLRCSPRSGDLSVYWYQQSLDQGLQFLIQYYNGEERAKGNILERFSAQQFPDLHSELNLSSLELGDSALYFCASSHATGHVYGYTFGSGTRLTVV.